One and the same sample provided the 9 T cell receptor beta chains below, sequenced in a study of glioma-infiltrating T cells after dendritic cell vaccination. The repertoire was sequenced with immunoSEQ multiplex PCR; TCRdb's copy has only in-frame clones and lacks some. In the table there are some 100,000 clones, roughly three quarters of which are singletons. The specimen comprised blood, sampled before dendritic cell vaccination. Receptor source: a human donor with glioblastoma.

The gene calls are TRBV6-5 and TRBJ1-1, with D hard to call. CDR1 is MNHEY and CDR2 is SVGAGI in the germline V gene. The CDR3 is 13 residues long. The V end was cut by 7 bases, the J end by 0 bases, with 9 bases between. CDR3 bases: TGTGCCAGCACTAGTGTCATGAACACTGAAGCTTTCTTT. This codes for CASTSVMNTEAFF.

J is TRBJ1-2 and V is TRBV19; D is possibly TRBD1 (5 bases). CDR3 size: 17 residues. V gave up 7 bases and J gave up 3 bases, with 24 bases separating them. The germline V gene encodes CDR1 LNHDA and CDR2 SQIVND (reference sequence). The CDR3 DNA reads as TGTGCCAGTATCTCCGGGACGGGGGTCAGTGCTGACTATGGCTACACCTTC. Translated, it gives CASISGTGVSADYGYTF.

The genes are TRBV27 and TRBJ1-5; possible D gene TRBD1, 5 bases. Germline V lookup: CDR1 MNHEY, CDR2 SMNVEV (reference sequence). The CDR3 runs 14 residues. V lost 6 bases and J lost 2, with 11 bases in between. The CDR3 spells CASRGQGGNQPQHF. CDR3 nucleotides: TGTGCCAGCAGGGGGCAGGGTGGCAATCAGCCCCAGCATTTT.

This clone has only a few counts. The J gene is TRBJ2-3, the V gene TRBV11-3; D is ambiguous. Per germline, CDR1 SGHNT and CDR2 YENEEA. CDR3 length equals 16 residues. V lost 5 bases and J lost 1, with 16 bases in between. CDR3 region: CASSPGRLPGTDTQYF. CDR3 DNA sequence: TGTGCCAGCAGCCCGGGTAGGCTACCAGGCACAGATACGCAGTATTTT.

The V gene is TRBV7-9, the J gene TRBJ2-1, with D possibly being TRBD2 (5 bases). The CDR3 has 12 residues. Germline CDR1 and CDR2: SEHNR and FQNEAQ (reference sequence). The V and J ends lost 5 bases and 7 bases respectively, with 9 bases between them. The CDR3: CASSRTENEQFF. CDR3 sequence (DNA): TGTGCCAGCAGCAGGACTGAAAATGAGCAGTTCTTC.

Regarding this clone: Germline is not matched at one junction end, which may reflect a read error. The chain is built from TRBV7-7 and TRBJ2-3; 13 bases are a match to TRBD2. The CDR3 length is 15 residues. Germline CDR1 is SSHAT and CDR2 is FNYEAQ (reference sequence). Written as DNA, the CDR3 is TGTGCTAGCAGCACGGGACTAGCGGGAACAAATACGCAGTATTTT. Its protein product is CASSTGLAGTNTQYF.

This clone was seen once. The V gene is TRBV15, the J gene TRBJ1-4, with D perhaps matching TRBD1 (5 bases). This CDR3 comprises 14 residues. V lost 3 bases, J lost 8 bases, and 13 bases lay in between. Germline V gene data show CDR1 as LNHNV and CDR2 as YYDKDF (reference sequence). The DNA for the CDR3 is TGTGCCACCAGCAGTCGGTGGGGGGGGGAAAAACTGTTTTTT. Encoded protein: CATSSRWGGEKLFF.

The rearrangement joins TRBV23-1 to TRBJ1-5, with 9 positions matching TRBD1. TRBV23-1 is treated as an ORF (open reading frame) with a function not yet certain. J was trimmed by 2 bases and V by 1 base; bases with no gene match: 9. The CDR3 sequence is 18 residues long. The CDR3 DNA sequence: TGCGCCAGCAGTCAATTGACAGGGGGGCCCTTTGGCAATCAGCCCCAGCATTTT. It specifies CASSQLTGGPFGNQPQHF.

This clone was seen once. This chain links TRBV7-8 with TRBJ2-2, with 13 bases identical to TRBD2. Unmatched junction bases numbered 8, after V lost 5 bases and J lost 5 bases. This CDR3 contains 17 residues. Germline V gives CDR1 SGHVS, CDR2 FQNEAQ. The CDR3 region has the DNA TGTGCCAGCAGCCCCAGGACTAGCGGGGGTGGGACCGGGGAGCTGTTTTTT. Its protein product is CASSPRTSGGGTGELFF.